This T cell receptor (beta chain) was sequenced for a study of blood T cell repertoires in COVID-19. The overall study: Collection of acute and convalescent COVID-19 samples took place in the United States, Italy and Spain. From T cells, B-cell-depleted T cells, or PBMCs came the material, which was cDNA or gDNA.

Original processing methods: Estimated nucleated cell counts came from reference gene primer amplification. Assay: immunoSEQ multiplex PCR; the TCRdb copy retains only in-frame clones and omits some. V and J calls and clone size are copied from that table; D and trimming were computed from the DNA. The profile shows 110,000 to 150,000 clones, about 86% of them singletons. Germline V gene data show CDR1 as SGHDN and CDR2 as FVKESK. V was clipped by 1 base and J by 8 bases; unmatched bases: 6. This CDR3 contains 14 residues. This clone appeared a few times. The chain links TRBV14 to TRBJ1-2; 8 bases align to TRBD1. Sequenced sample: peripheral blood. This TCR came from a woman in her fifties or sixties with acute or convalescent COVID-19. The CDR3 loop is CASSQGTGSMGYTF. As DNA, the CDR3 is TGTGCCAGCAGCCAAGGGACAGGGAGTATGGGCTACACCTTC.